The T cell receptor beta chain described here comes from a study of T cells in Graves' hyperthyroidism and ophthalmopathy. Study-wide points: Expanded thyroid clonotypes (above 0.001) were mostly also found in blood.

Germline V gives CDR1 SGHNT, CDR2 YENEEA. V was cut by 2 bases and J by 7 bases, with 12 bases left in between. The CDR3 has 14 amino acids. The source material, RNA transcripts, was used to amplify TCR beta CDR3 regions. The TCR CDR3 first-round RT-PCR relied on the HTBI primer set. Using its own MiXCR run on the multiplex PCR reads, TCRdb lists one record per CDR3 protein. Of under 750,000 distinct CDR3 sequences listed, about 19% are singletons. At least ten counts were recorded for this clonotype. Its antigen is unidentified. Those with hyperthyroidism were 18 to 65 years old, newly diagnosed, and ill for under 2 months. The study excluded patients with uncontrolled infection, other autoimmune disease, pregnancy or lactation. Fresh 10 ml peripheral blood yielded PBMCs.

This receptor was taken from a woman aged 50 to 60 with Graves' hyperthyroidism that later progressed to Graves' ophthalmopathy. Sample: blood. The chain recombines TRBV11-3 with TRBJ2-1; D remains ambiguous. Written as DNA, the CDR3 is TGTGCCAGCAGCTTAAATTCAGCACTGAATGAGCAGTTCTTC. Protein: CASSLNSALNEQFF.